This TCR beta chain was retrieved from a study of blood T cell repertoires in COVID-19. Enrolled during active infection, Seattle patients were then followed longitudinally. V was pared by 2 bases and J by 2 bases, with 5 bases of the junction left unmatched. Germline-derived CDR1 and CDR2 are WSHSY and SAAADI. There are 15 residues in the CDR3. Sequenced by immunoSEQ multiplex PCR; TCRdb stores in-frame clones only, minus some. This sample carries approximately 53,000 clones, about four fifths of them seen once, and the ten largest clones take more than 20%. The chain has TRBV10-2 and TRBJ1-2; 7 nucleotides line up with TRBD1. The sequencing sample was made of peripheral blood. The receptor's source is a woman older than 75 with COVID-19, enrolled during active disease. The CDR3 DNA sequence: TGCGCCAGCAGTGAGGAGACCAGGGGGAACTATGGCTACACCTTC. Translating gives CASSEETRGNYGYTF.